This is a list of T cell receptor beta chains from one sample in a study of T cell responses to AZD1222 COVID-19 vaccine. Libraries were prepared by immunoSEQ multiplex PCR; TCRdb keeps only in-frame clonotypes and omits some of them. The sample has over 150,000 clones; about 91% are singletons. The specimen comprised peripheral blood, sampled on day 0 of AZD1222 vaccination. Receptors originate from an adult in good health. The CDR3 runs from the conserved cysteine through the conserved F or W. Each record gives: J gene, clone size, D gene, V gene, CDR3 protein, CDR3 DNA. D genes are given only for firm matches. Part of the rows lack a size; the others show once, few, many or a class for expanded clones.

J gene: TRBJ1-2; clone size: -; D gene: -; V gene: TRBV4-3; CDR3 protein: CASSQDLGVANYGYTF; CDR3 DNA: TGCGCCAGCAGCCAAGATCTTGGGGTAGCTAACTATGGCTACACCTTC
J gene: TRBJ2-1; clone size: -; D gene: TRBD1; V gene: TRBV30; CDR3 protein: CAWKRTGAGSYNEQFF; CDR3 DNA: TGTGCCTGGAAACGGACAGGGGCCGGCTCCTACAATGAGCAGTTCTTC
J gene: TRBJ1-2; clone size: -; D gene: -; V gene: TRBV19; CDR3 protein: CASSPLPGSYTF; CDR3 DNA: TGTGCCAGTAGTCCACTCCCGGGGAGCTACACCTTC
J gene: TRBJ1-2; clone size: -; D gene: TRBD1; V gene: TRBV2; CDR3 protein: CASSPRQGAGGYTF; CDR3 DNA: TGTGCCAGCAGCCCACGACAGGGGGCGGGAGGCTACACCTTC
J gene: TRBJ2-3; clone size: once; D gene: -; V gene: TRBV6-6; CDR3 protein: CASSYSQLTDTQYF; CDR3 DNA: TGTGCCAGCAGTTACTCGCAGCTAACAGATACGCAGTATTTT
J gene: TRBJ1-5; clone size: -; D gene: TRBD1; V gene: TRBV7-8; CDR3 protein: CASSRDRISNQPQHF; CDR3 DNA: TGTGCCAGCAGCCGGGACAGGATTAGCAATCAGCCCCAGCATTTT
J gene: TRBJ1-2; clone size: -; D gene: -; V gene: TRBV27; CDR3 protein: CASSLSSIFQGFYGYTF; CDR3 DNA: TGTGCCAGCAGTTTATCGAGCATATTCCAGGGGTTCTATGGCTACACCTTC
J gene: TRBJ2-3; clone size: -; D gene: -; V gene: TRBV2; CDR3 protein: CASRARAGTDTQYF; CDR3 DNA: TGTGCCAGCAGGGCGCGGGCGGGCACAGATACGCAGTATTTT
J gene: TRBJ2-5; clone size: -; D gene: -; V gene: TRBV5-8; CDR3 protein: CASSSRRTEETQYF; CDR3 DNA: TGTGCCAGCAGCTCCCGAAGGACGGAAGAGACCCAGTACTTC
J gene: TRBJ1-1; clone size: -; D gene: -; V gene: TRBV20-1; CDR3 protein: CSASKGASNTEAFF; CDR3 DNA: TGCAGTGCTAGTAAAGGTGCCTCCAACACTGAAGCTTTCTTT
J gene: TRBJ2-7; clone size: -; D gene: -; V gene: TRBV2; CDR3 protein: CASSSQEGHEQYF; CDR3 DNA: TGTGCCAGCTCCTCACAGGAGGGGCACGAGCAGTACTTC
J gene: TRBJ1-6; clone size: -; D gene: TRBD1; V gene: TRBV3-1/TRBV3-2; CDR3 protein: CASSQAQGVKSPLHF; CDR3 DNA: TGTGCCAGCAGCCAAGCCCAGGGGGTCAAGTCACCCCTCCACTTT
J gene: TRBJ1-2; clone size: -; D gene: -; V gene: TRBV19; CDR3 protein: CAGRTNYGYTF; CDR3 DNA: TGTGCCGGAAGAACTAACTATGGCTACACCTTC
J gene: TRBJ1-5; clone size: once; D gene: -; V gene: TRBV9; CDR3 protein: CASSVGNAGNQPQHF; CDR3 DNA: TGTGCCAGCAGCGTGGGCAATGCTGGCAATCAGCCCCAGCATTTT
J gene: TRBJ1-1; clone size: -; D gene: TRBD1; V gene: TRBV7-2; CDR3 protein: CASGQGALDTEAFF; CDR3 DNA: TGTGCCAGCGGACAGGGGGCCCTGGACACTGAAGCTTTCTTT
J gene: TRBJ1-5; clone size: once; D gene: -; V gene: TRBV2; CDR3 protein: CASSESWGGNQPQHF; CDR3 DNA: TGTGCCAGCAGCGAAAGTTGGGGTGGCAATCAGCCCCAGCATTTT
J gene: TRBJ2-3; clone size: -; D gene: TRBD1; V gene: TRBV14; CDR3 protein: CASSQVGTGGSDTQYF; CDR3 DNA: TGTGCCAGCAGCCAAGTTGGAACAGGGGGCTCGGATACGCAGTATTTT
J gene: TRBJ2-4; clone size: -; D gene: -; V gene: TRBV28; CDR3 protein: CASSLSSIQYF; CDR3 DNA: TGTGCCAGCAGTCTGTCAAGCATTCAGTACTTC
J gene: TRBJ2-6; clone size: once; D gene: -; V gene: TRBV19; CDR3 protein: CASKWSSLSGANVLTF; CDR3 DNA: TGTGCCAGTAAGTGGAGTTCGTTATCGGGGGCCAACGTCCTGACTTTC
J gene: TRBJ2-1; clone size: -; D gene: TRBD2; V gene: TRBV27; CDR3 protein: CASSSRLAGSSYNEQFF; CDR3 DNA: TGTGCCAGCAGTTCAAGACTAGCGGGTAGCTCCTACAATGAGCAGTTCTTC
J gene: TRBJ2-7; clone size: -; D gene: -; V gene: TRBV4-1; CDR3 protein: CASSPKVDSGFSYEQYF; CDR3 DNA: TGCGCCAGCAGCCCAAAGGTCGATAGCGGATTCTCCTACGAGCAGTACTTC
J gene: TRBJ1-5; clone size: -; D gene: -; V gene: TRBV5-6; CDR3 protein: CASSSGIGQPQHF; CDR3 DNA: TGTGCCAGCAGCTCAGGAATAGGTCAGCCCCAGCATTTT